A selection of T cell receptor beta chains follows, all from one sample in a study of blood T cell repertoires in COVID-19. Sequencing used immunoSEQ multiplex PCR; TCRdb keeps in-frame clones, though not all of them. The data hold 85,000 to 100,000 clones, with 80% to 90% observed a single time. The sample taken for sequencing was peripheral blood. The receptor source for this set is a man in his 60s with acute or convalescent COVID-19. Both conserved end residues are part of each CDR3. D genes are given only for firm matches. Size is omitted from some rows. Given values are once, few, many or a class for expanded clones.

TRBJ1-1	.	.	TRBV6-4	TGTGCCAGCAGTGACTCGACAGAGAACACTGAAGCTTTCTTT	CASSDSTENTEAFF
TRBJ2-5	.	TRBD1	TRBV5-6	TGTGCCAGCAGCCCAGGACAGGGTTGGCAAGAGACCCAGTACTTC	CASSPGQGWQETQYF
TRBJ2-7	once	TRBD2	TRBV4-2	TGTGCCAGCAGCCAAGGGGGGGTCCCCACTAGCGGAAGCTCCTACGAGCAGTACTTC	CASSQGGVPTSGSSYEQYF
TRBJ1-5	.	.	TRBV6-6	TGTGCCAGCAGACCTACAGGCGTAGATCAGCCCCAGCATTTT	CASRPTGVDQPQHF
TRBJ2-2	.	.	TRBV29-1	TGCAGCGTGTCCCAGACTTACACCGGGGAGCTGTTTTTT	CSVSQTYTGELFF
TRBJ1-1	few	.	TRBV1	TGCACCAGCAGCCAAGGGACACCTGAAGCTTTCTTT	CTSSQGTPEAFF
TRBJ1-3	.	.	TRBV5-1	TGCGCCAGCAGCTTGGAACAGGGTGGAAACACCATATATTTT	CASSLEQGGNTIYF
TRBJ1-2	once	.	TRBV6-1	TGTGCCAGCAGTGAAGGACTCTATGGCTACACCTTC	CASSEGLYGYTF
TRBJ2-7	.	.	TRBV6-2/TRBV6-3	TGTGCCAGCAGCCGACAGTCCTCCTACGAGCAGTACTTC	CASSRQSSYEQYF
TRBJ2-5	.	.	TRBV5-4	TGTGCCAGCAGCTTGGTCGGATCAGGGGCGGTGGAGACCCAGTACTTC	CASSLVGSGAVETQYF
TRBJ1-2	.	.	TRBV4-3	TGCGCCAGCAGCCAGGACAGAAGCTATGGCTACACCTTC	CASSQDRSYGYTF